This passage covers 10 T cell receptor beta chains from one sample sequenced in a study of regulatory T cells in long-lasting Graves disease. This sample's time point: newly diagnosed GD, antithyroid drugs for less than 3 months. Making the TCR library involved RNA that had been extracted from PBMCs. To make TCR beta libraries, researchers used iRepertoire HTBI primers and Arm-PCR of CDR3 regions. TCRdb processed the multiplex PCR reads anew with MiXCR; each CDR3 protein has one entry. Of about 540,000 distinct CDR3 sequences in the sample, roughly 12% are singletons; the top ten hold roughly a tenth. This sample was shared with a second study, whose subject was T cells in Graves' hyperthyroidism and ophthalmopathy.

The source material was peripheral blood mononuclear cells (PBMCs), sampled at new diagnosis, from a patient treated with antithyroid drugs. All receptors come from a man aged 25-45 years with Graves disease.

This clonotype has a handful of counts. V and J are TRBV20-1 and TRBJ1-6, with 10 bases identical to TRBD1. Germline CDR1 DFQATT, CDR2 SNEGSKA (reference sequence). V shed 4 bases and J 5 bases; nucleotides not matched to a gene: 8. This CDR3 spans 16 amino acids. CDR3 in amino acids: CSAMTGTGAHNSPLHF. In DNA form, the CDR3 reads TGCAGTGCTATGACCGGGACAGGGGCGCATAATTCACCCCTCCACTTT.

This clonotype was seen ten or more times. This chain uses TRBV5-1 with TRBJ2-7; D not resolved. CDR3 length: 13 amino acids. With 1 base removed from V and 4 bases from J, the gap between germline ends came to 9 bases. Germline V gives CDR1 SGHRS, CDR2 YFSETQ. The CDR3, as DNA: TGCGCCAGCAGCTTGACCCCCGGGTACGAGCAGTACTTC. It codes for CASSLTPGYEQYF.

This clonotype was counted ten times or more. The chain is built from TRBV24-1 and TRBJ2-6, with 8 bases that match TRBD2. The CDR3 length is 15 residues. Germline CDR1 reads KGHDR; CDR2 reads SFDVKD. Trimming at V came to 10 bases and at J to 2 bases, leaving 6 bases not matched to a gene. CDR3 sequence: CATSGTYTGANVLTF. DNA for the CDR3: TGTGCCACTAGCGGGACTTATACTGGGGCCAACGTCCTGACTTTC.

The chain uses TRBV19 and TRBJ1-4; D perhaps matches TRBD1 (5 bases). Germline V gene lookup returns CDR1 LNHDA and CDR2 SQIVND (reference sequence). Trimming removed 11 bases at V and 4 bases at J, with 11 bases between. This CDR3 has 12 amino acids. Written as DNA, the CDR3 is TGTGCCGTCCAGGGAGTTAATGAAAAACTGTTTTTT. Protein sequence: CAVQGVNEKLFF.

The chain recombines TRBV3-1 with TRBJ1-4; a possible D gene is TRBD1 (5 bases). Germline-derived CDR1 and CDR2 are LGHDT and YNNKEL (reference sequence). V shed 4 bases and J shed 5 bases, with 11 bases lying between them. The length of the CDR3 is 14 residues. CDR3 residues: CASSRTQGNEKLFF. For the CDR3, the DNA is TGTGCCAGCAGCCGGACGCAGGGAAATGAAAAACTGTTTTTT.

The rearrangement links TRBV29-1 to TRBJ2-7; weak D call: TRBD2 (6 bases). Germline CDR1 SQVTM, CDR2 ANQGSEA. This CDR3 contains 13 residues. Deletions cut 4 bases from V and 2 bases from J, with 12 bases between. The CDR3 region is CSVGGTSPYEQYF. The CDR3 DNA follows: TGCAGCGTTGGCGGGACCTCTCCCTACGAGCAGTACTTC.

This clonotype was counted many times. The chain is built from TRBV7-9 and TRBJ1-2; no firm D call. The CDR3 length is 15 residues. V lost 2 bases to trimming and J lost 8 bases, with 18 bases between them. Germline V gene sequence: CDR1 SEHNR, CDR2 FQNEAQ (reference sequence). CDR3 sequence (DNA): TGTGCCAGCAGCTTAATTTCCGCTCGGAGCCACGGCTACACCTTC. This codes for CASSLISARSHGYTF.

This clonotype appeared many times. J is TRBJ1-2 and V is TRBV11-2, with a tentative D call TRBD1 (6 bases). The germline gives CDR1 SGHAT, CDR2 FQNNGV. The CDR3 runs to 15 residues. V was shortened by 5 bases and J by 4 bases, with 17 bases between the two germline ends. The DNA for the CDR3 is TGTGCCAGCAGCCCCGACAGGCAAGGGAGCTATGGCTACACCTTC. Translating gives CASSPDRQGSYGYTF.

This rearrangement joins TRBV5-1 to TRBJ1-1; 7 nucleotides align to TRBD1. Per the germline V gene, CDR1 is SGHRS and CDR2 is YFSETQ. The CDR3 is 16 amino acids. Losses at the gene ends were 6 bases for V and 0 bases for J; bases not matched to a gene: 11. The CDR3 region has the DNA TGCGCCAGCACGGAGGGGGCCGGTCTAATGAACACTGAAGCTTTCTTT. Residues: CASTEGAGLMNTEAFF. The full variable domain, completed using reference TRBV5-1 and TRBJ1-1, is KAGVTQTPRYLIKTRGQQVTLSCSPISGHRSVSWYQQTPGQGLQFLFEYFSETQRNKGNFPGRFSGRQFSNSRSEMNVSTLELGDSALYLCASTEGAGLMNTEAFFGQGTRLTVV.

This clonotype was observed at least ten times. V and J are TRBV10-1 and TRBJ2-3; maybe TRBD1 (7 bases). V gave up 6 bases and J gave up 3 bases, with 13 bases separating them. The CDR3 runs to 14 residues. Germline CDR1 and CDR2: WNHNN and SYGVQD (reference sequence). The CDR3, as DNA: TGCGCCAGCAGACGGGACAGCGGGACAGATACGCAGTATTTT. It encodes CASRRDSGTDTQYF.